This record looks at one T cell receptor (beta chain) sequence and its context. Only in-frame clones appear in the TCRdb table, and some are missing; sequencing was by immunoSEQ multiplex PCR. This table holds some 250,000 clones, 65% to 85% found once. This specimen comes from a study of blood T cell repertoires in COVID-19. V was cut by 2 bases and J by 5 bases, with 6 bases left in between. There are 12 residues in the CDR3. The sample comprised peripheral blood. The clonotype originates from a man aged 80 or over with acute or convalescent COVID-19. The chain joins TRBV12-3 or TRBV12-4 to TRBJ2-5; D is ambiguous. The CDR3 loop is CASSLFGETQYF. In nucleotides, the CDR3 is TGTGCCAGCAGTTTATTCGGTGAGACCCAGTACTTC.